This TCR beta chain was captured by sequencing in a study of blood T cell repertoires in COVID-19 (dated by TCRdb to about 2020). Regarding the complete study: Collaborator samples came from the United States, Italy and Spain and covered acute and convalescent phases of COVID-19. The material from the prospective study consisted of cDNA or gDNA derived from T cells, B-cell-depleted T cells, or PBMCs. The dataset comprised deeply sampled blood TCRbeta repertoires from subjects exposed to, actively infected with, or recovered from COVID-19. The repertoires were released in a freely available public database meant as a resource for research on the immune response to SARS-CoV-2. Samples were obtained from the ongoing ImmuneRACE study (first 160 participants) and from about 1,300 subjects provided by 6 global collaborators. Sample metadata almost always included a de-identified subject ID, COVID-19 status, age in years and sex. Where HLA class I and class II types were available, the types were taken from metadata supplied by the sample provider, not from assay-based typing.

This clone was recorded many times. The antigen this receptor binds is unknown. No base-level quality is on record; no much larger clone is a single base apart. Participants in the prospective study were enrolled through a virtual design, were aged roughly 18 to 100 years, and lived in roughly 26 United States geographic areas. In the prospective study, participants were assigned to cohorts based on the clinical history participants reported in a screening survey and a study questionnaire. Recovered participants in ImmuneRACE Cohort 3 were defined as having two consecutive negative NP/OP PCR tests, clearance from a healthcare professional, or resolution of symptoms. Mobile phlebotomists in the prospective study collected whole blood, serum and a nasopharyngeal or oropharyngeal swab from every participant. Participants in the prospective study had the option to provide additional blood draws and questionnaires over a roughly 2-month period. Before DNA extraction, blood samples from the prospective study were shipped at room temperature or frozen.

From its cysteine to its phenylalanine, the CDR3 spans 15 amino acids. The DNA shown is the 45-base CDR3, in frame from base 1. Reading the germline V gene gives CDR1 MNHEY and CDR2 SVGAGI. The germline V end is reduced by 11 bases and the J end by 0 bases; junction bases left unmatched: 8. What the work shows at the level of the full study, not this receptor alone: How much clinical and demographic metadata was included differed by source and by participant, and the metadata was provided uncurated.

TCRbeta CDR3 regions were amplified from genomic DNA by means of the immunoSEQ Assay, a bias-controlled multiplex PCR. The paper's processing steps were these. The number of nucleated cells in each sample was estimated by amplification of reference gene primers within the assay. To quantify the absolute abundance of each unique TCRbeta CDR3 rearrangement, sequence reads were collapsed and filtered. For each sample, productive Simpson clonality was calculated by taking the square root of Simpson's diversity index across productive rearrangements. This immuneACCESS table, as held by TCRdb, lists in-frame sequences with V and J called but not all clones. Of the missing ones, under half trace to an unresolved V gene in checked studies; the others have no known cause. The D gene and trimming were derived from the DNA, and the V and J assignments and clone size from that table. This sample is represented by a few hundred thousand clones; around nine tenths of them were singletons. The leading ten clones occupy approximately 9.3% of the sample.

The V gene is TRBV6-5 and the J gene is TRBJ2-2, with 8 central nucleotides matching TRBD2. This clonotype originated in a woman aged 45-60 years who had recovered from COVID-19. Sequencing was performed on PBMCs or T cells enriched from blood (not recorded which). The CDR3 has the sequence CALHVAGTNTGELFF. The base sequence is TGTGCCCTACACGTAGCGGGGACGAACACCGGGGAGCTGTTTTTT.